The present TCR beta chain was sequenced within a study of a mutant IDH1 vaccine in newly diagnosed glioma. Turning to the study itself: Vaccination started 4-6 weeks after radiotherapy alone, or with temozolomide cycles. Most had both radiotherapy and temozolomide beforehand; others had only one. Visit V12 happened at week 35; visit V13 happened at week 47. Whole-study results and caveats: Researchers report vaccine-induced immune responses in less than 95% of patients.

The CDR3 has 14 amino acids. The germline V and J ends were trimmed by 2 bases and 9 bases, with 12 bases remaining between them. Germline CDR1 SGHRS, CDR2 YFSETQ. The protocol was immunoSEQ multiplex PCR, while the TCRdb copy is restricted to in-frame clones and leaves out a portion. The sample has tens of thousands of clones, approximately 90% seen once; the top ten hold approximately 12%. As for this clone: Its matching antigen is unknown.

Time point given: week 47, end of study. Every single dose of the vaccine, 300 ug of mutant IDH1 20-mer peptide, came with topical imiquimod. This clonotype was sampled from a woman aged 25 to 45 with glioma. This chain connects TRBV5-1 to TRBJ1-6, with D perhaps TRBD1 (5 bases). The sample was PBMCs, taken from a glioma patient whose treatment included an IDH1 peptide vaccine. DNA for the CDR3: TGCGCCAGCAGCTTTGCCCAGCAGGGTTCACCCCTCCACTTT. Translation gives CASSFAQQGSPLHF.